Each of the 23 T cell receptor beta chains below was sequenced from the same sample in a study of shared clonotypes between healthy human individuals. Repertoires were generated with immunoSEQ multiplex PCR, while TCRdb's copy carries only in-frame clones and drops some. The sample consists of 2,500,000 or so clones, 90% to 95% of them appearing once. Sequenced: naive CD4+ T cells from PBMCs. Subset specified: CD45RA+ positively selected. Source of these receptors: a young man in good health. Some clones in this sample may be carry-over from other donors' samples.

The V and J genes are TRBV28 and TRBJ2-7; D gene ambiguous. The CDR3 covers 15 residues. Germline lookup yields CDR1 MDHEN and CDR2 SYDVKM. With 8 bases removed from V and 6 bases from J, the gap between germline ends came to 23 bases. This CDR3 reads CASQVSMGLSGEQYF. Written as DNA, the CDR3 is TGTGCCAGCCAAGTTAGTATGGGGTTGTCAGGCGAGCAGTACTTC.

The rearrangement joins TRBV9 to TRBJ2-3; D might be TRBD1 (6 bases). V gave up 3 bases and J gave up 1 base, with 12 bases separating them. Germline V lookup: CDR1 SGDLS, CDR2 YYNGEE. The CDR3 totals 15 residues. The DNA of the CDR3 is TGTGCCAGCAGCGCCCAGCCAGGGGGCACAGATACGCAGTATTTT. Translating it yields CASSAQPGGTDTQYF. Supplemented by reference TRBV9 and TRBJ2-3, the full variable domain reads DSGVTQTPKHLITATGQRVTLRCSPRSGDLSVYWYQQSLDQGLQFLIQYYNGEERAKGNILERFSAQQFPDLHSELNLSSLELGDSALYFCASSAQPGGTDTQYFGPGTRLTVL.

A few counts support this clone. The chain has TRBV10-1 and TRBJ2-7, with 8 positions matching TRBD1. CDR3 size: 12 residues. Germline V CDR1 and CDR2: WNHNN, SYGVQD (reference sequence). With V trimmed by 5 bases and J by 3 bases, 0 bases remained unmatched. The CDR3 sequence: CASSTGGYEQYF. CDR3 nucleotide sequence: TGCGCCAGCAGTACAGGGGGCTACGAGCAGTACTTC.

Concerning this clone: Other DNA sequences in the sample encode the same CDR3. The rearrangement links TRBV5-1 to TRBJ2-3; the match to TRBD1 covers 10 bases. CDR1 SGHRS and CDR2 YFSETQ come from the germline V gene. This CDR3 has 15 residues. V shed 3 bases and J 3 bases; nucleotides not matched to a gene: 4. The CDR3 sequence: CASSSRTGGTDTQYF. CDR3 bases: TGCGCCAGCAGCTCCCGGACAGGGGGTACAGATACGCAGTATTTT.

This rearrangement joins TRBV9 to TRBJ1-4; D gene unclear. Trimming cost V 0 bases and J 8 bases, with 11 bases left between them. CDR1 is SGDLS and CDR2 is YYNGEE in the germline V gene. The CDR3 is made up of 14 amino acids. CDR3 sequence (DNA): TGTGCCAGCAGCGTAGGTCGGGCTGGAGAAAAACTGTTTTTT. Its translation: CASSVGRAGEKLFF.

V gene TRBV7-3 combines with J gene TRBJ2-1; the D is unclear. The CDR3 spans 13 residues. The ends were cut back, 1 base at V and 6 bases at J, with 7 bases in the middle. Germline CDR1 SGHTA, CDR2 FQGTGA. CDR3 residues: CASSLNEFNEQFF. The CDR3, as DNA: TGTGCCAGCAGCTTAAACGAGTTCAATGAGCAGTTCTTC.

The chain combines TRBV7-9 with TRBJ1-2; a possible D gene is TRBD1 (5 bases). The CDR3 contains 14 residues. V gave up 1 base and J gave up 1 base, with 7 bases separating them. Germline CDR1 SEHNR, CDR2 FQNEAQ (reference sequence). CDR3 in amino acids: CASSLVDSNYGYTF. CDR3 nucleotide sequence: TGTGCCAGCAGCTTAGTCGACAGTAACTATGGCTACACCTTC.

This clone was found a few times. The junction departs from the called germline gene at one end, perhaps through a read error. The chain recombines TRBV6-6 with TRBJ1-1, with 11 positions matching TRBD1. The germline V gene has CDR1 MNHNY and CDR2 SVGAGI (reference sequence). The CDR3 is 12 amino acids. CDR3 sequence: CASSLDRTGGLF. The CDR3, as DNA: TGTGCCAGCAGTCTGGATCGGACAGGGGGCCTCTTT.

This chain links TRBV18 with TRBJ2-3; D might be TRBD2 (5 bases). Germline V gene data show CDR1 as KGHSH and CDR2 as LQKENI. The CDR3 is 14 residues long. Trimming removed 1 base at V and 9 bases at J, with 14 bases between. CDR3 amino acids: CASSPLQDSKTQYF. The CDR3 DNA is TGTGCCAGCTCACCACTTCAGGACTCAAAGACGCAGTATTTT.

On this clone itself: The sample holds other DNA sequences that translate to the same CDR3. The chain carries TRBV2 and TRBJ2-5; 7 positions agree with TRBD2. V lost 6 bases, J lost 5 bases, and 3 bases stayed unmatched. The CDR3 spans 12 residues. Germline CDR1 SNHLY, CDR2 FYNNEI. CDR3 in amino acids: CASRQGGETQYF. CDR3 in DNA: TGTGCCAGCAGGCAGGGAGGGGAGACCCAGTACTTC.

The J gene is TRBJ2-1, the V gene TRBV4-2; 7 positions agree with TRBD1. Germline V gene lookup returns CDR1 LGHNA and CDR2 YNFKEQ. V was clipped by 1 base and J by 3 bases; unmatched bases: 3. The CDR3 is 15 amino acids. The CDR3 loop is CASSQAGQIYNEQFF. CDR3 bases: TGTGCCAGCAGCCAAGCGGGACAGATCTACAATGAGCAGTTCTTC.

The chain combines TRBV6-5 with TRBJ1-2; D not certain. The CDR3 has 15 residues. Trimming removed 0 bases from V and 5 bases from J, with 13 bases in between. Germline values: CDR1 MNHEY, CDR2 SVGAGI. CDR3 nucleotide sequence: TGTGCCAGCAGTTACTCGGTTGGAGGTTTTTATGGCTACACCTTC. This sequence encodes CASSYSVGGFYGYTF.

The chain employs TRBV5-4 and TRBJ1-2; D not resolved. V shed 3 bases and J shed 7 bases, with 16 bases lying between them. The CDR3 covers 14 residues. Germline lookup yields CDR1 SGHNT and CDR2 YYREEE (reference sequence). DNA of the CDR3: TGTGCCAGCAGCTATCGAGTATCTCCTGGTGGCTACACCTTC. Translated, it gives CASSYRVSPGGYTF.

The V and J genes are TRBV5-4 and TRBJ2-7, with a possible D match to TRBD2 (5 bases). The CDR3 extends over 14 amino acids. CDR1 SGHNT and CDR2 YYREEE come from the germline V gene (reference sequence). V was clipped by 4 bases and J by 2 bases, with 13 bases between them. This CDR3 is CASSPRGGAYEQYF. CDR3 nucleotides: TGTGCCAGCAGCCCGCGCGGAGGCGCCTACGAGCAGTACTTC.

In the case of this clone: The junction does not match germline at one end; this may be a read error. This chain uses TRBV30 with TRBJ2-5; 8 bases agree with TRBD2. Germline assignment: CDR1 GTSNPN and CDR2 SVGIG (reference sequence). The CDR3 loop spans 11 amino acids. This CDR3 is CVWSGGETQYF. As DNA, the CDR3 is TGTGTCTGGTCGGGAGGGGAGACCCAGTACTTC.

The rearrangement uses TRBV9 and TRBJ2-6; D might be TRBD2 (6 bases). CDR1 SGDLS and CDR2 YYNGEE come from the germline V gene. Trimming removed 5 bases from V and 0 bases from J, with 12 bases in between. The CDR3 loop spans 16 amino acids. The CDR3 sequence: CASSVGGYSGANVLTF. CDR3 nucleotides: TGTGCCAGCAGTGTCGGGGGTTACTCTGGGGCCAACGTCCTGACTTTC.

In its sample, this clone was seen once. The V call is TRBV28, the J call TRBJ1-2; D perhaps matches TRBD1 (6 bases). The CDR3 contains 15 residues. CDR1 and CDR2 (germline): MDHEN, SYDVKM. Trimming pared 2 bases from V and 1 base from J, leaving 11 bases between. CDR3 protein: CASSLGGAINYGYTF. The CDR3 nucleotides read TGTGCCAGCAGTTTAGGGGGGGCCATTAACTATGGCTACACCTTC.

The chain joins TRBV25-1 to TRBJ2-1, with a weak D call TRBD1 (5 bases). This CDR3 region has 18 residues. Germline-derived CDR1 and CDR2 are MGHDK and SYGVNS. V lost 3 bases and J lost 4, with 22 bases in between. CDR3 protein: CASSDPAPRAGNYNEQFF. CDR3 bases: TGTGCCAGCAGTGACCCCGCCCCCCGGGCAGGGAATTACAATGAGCAGTTCTTC. The variable domain in full, with the rest retrieved from reference TRBV25-1 and TRBJ2-1, is EADIYQTPRYLVIGTGKKITLECSQTMGHDKMYWYQQDPGMELHLIHYSYGVNSTEKGDLSSESTVSRIRTEHFPLTLESARPSHTSQYLCASSDPAPRAGNYNEQFFGPGTRLTVL.

This rearrangement joins TRBV7-9 to TRBJ1-3, with D possibly TRBD1 on 5 matching bases. The germline V gene has CDR1 SEHNR and CDR2 FQNEAQ (reference sequence). V lost 4 bases to trimming and J lost 3 bases, with 13 bases between them. This CDR3 spans 15 amino acids. The CDR3 spells CASSSPGFVGNTIYF. The CDR3 nucleotides read TGTGCCAGCAGCTCACCAGGGTTTGTTGGAAACACCATATATTTT. The full variable domain, rest sourced from reference TRBV7-9 and TRBJ1-3, is DTGVSQNPRHKITKRGQNVTFRCDPISEHNRLYWYRQTLGQGPEFLTYFQNEAQLEKSRLLSDRFSAERPKGSFSTLEIQRTEQGDSAMYLCASSSPGFVGNTIYFGEGSWLTVV.

V usage is TRBV19 and J usage is TRBJ2-6; D ambiguous. The CDR3 runs 13 residues. Between the trimmed V and J ends, which lost 7 bases and 0 bases, there was a span of 4 bases. Per germline, CDR1 LNHDA and CDR2 SQIVND (reference sequence). The DNA for the CDR3 is TGTGCCAGTAAGTACTCTGGGGCCAACGTCCTGACTTTC. Translation gives CASKYSGANVLTF. Full variable domain (missing parts from reference TRBV19 and TRBJ2-6): DGGITQSPKYLFRKEGQNVTLSCEQNLNHDAMYWYRQDPGQGLRLIYYSQIVNDFQKGDIAEGYSVSREKKESFPLTVTSAQKNPTAFYLCASKYSGANVLTFGAGSRLTVL.

The DNA for the CDR3 is TGTGCCAGCAGCTACTCGGGGACAGGGTCAGATACGCAGTATTTT. This sequence encodes CASSYSGTGSDTQYF. The chain has TRBV7-9 and TRBJ2-3, with TRBD1 matching 9 bases. With 4 bases clipped from V and 4 bases from J, the junction kept 6 bases outside the gene matches. Per the germline V gene, CDR1 is SEHNR and CDR2 is FQNEAQ (reference sequence). The CDR3 covers 15 residues.

This sequence joins TRBV16 and TRBJ2-3; D unclear. The germline V and J ends were trimmed by 4 bases and 4 bases, with 12 bases remaining between them. The CDR3 is 14 residues long. Per germline, CDR1 KGHSY and CDR2 FQNENV. The CDR3 sequence is CASSLIAQPDTQYF. DNA for the CDR3: TGTGCCAGCAGCCTAATAGCTCAGCCAGATACGCAGTATTTT.

The V and J genes are TRBV6-1 and TRBJ1-1; no reliable D call. Trimming shortened V by 6 bases and J by 4 bases, and 12 bases separated the two germline ends. CDR1 is MNHNS and CDR2 is SASEGT in the germline V gene. The CDR3 contains 13 residues. CDR3 in DNA: TGTGCCAGCAGATCGACATCCGGCACTGAAGCTTTCTTT. It specifies CASRSTSGTEAFF.